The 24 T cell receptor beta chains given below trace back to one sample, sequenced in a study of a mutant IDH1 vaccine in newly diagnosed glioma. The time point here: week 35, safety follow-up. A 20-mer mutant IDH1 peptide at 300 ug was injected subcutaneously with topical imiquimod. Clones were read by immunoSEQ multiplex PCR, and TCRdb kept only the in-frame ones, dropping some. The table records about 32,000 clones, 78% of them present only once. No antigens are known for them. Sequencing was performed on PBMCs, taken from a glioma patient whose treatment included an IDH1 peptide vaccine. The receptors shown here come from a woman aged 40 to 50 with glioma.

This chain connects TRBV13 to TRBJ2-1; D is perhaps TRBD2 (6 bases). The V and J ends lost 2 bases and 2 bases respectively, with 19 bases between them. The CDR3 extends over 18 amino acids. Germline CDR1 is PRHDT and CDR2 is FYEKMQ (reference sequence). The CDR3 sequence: CASSLSSLFSGTYNEQFF. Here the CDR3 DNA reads TGTGCCAGCAGCTTATCGTCCCTTTTTAGCGGAACCTACAATGAGCAGTTCTTC.

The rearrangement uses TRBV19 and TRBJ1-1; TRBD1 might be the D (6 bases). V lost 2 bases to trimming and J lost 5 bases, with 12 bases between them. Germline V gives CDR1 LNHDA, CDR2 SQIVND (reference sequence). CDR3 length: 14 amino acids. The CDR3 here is CASSIWGAKTEAFF. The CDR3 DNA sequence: TGTGCCAGTAGTATATGGGGGGCTAAGACTGAAGCTTTCTTT.

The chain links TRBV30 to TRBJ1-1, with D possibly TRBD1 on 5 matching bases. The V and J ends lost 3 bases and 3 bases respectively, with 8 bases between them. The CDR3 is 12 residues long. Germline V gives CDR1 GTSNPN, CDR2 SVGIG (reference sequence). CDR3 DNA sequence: TGTGCCTGGAGCCTGGGGGACACTGAAGCTTTCTTT. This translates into CAWSLGDTEAFF.

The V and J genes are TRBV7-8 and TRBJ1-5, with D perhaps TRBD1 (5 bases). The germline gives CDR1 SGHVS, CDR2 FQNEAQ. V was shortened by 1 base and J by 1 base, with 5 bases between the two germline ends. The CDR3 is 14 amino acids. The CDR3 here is CASSLDRSNQPQHF. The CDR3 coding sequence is TGTGCCAGCAGCTTAGACAGGAGCAATCAGCCCCAGCATTTT.

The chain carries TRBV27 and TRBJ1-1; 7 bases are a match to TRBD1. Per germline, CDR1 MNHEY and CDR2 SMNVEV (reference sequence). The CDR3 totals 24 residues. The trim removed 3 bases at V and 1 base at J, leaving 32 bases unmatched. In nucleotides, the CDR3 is TGTGCCAGCAGTTTTTACATGGGATCTCGAGGATTACCTACTCAGGGGGAGAGGAACACTGAAGCTTTCTTT. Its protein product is CASSFYMGSRGLPTQGERNTEAFF.

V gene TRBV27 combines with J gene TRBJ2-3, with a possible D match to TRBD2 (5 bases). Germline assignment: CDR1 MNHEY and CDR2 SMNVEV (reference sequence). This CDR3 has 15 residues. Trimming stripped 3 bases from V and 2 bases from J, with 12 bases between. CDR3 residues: CASSFGLAYTDTQYF. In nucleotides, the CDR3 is TGTGCCAGCAGTTTTGGTCTAGCCTACACAGATACGCAGTATTTT.

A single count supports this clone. CDR3 nucleotides: TGTGCCAGCAGCTTACGTAGGGGGCGGGATCGGGGAGATACGCAGTATTTT. It is translated as CASSLRRGRDRGDTQYF. This chain uses TRBV7-2 with TRBJ2-3; weak D call: TRBD1 (7 bases). This CDR3 has 17 amino acids. Germline CDR1 and CDR2: SGHTA and FQGNSA. V lost 2 bases and J lost 5, with 20 bases in between.

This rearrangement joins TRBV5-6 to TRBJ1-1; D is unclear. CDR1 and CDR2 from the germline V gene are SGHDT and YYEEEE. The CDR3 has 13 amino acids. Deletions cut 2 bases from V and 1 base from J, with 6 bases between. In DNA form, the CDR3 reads TGTGCCAGCAGCTTACAGAGGAACACTGAAGCTTTCTTT. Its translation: CASSLQRNTEAFF.

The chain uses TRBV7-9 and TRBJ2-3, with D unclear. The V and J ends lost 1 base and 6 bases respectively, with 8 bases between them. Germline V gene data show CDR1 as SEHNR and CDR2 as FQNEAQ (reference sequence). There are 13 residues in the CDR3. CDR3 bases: TGTGCCAGCAGCTTAGGGGCAGCGGATACGCAGTATTTT. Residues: CASSLGAADTQYF.

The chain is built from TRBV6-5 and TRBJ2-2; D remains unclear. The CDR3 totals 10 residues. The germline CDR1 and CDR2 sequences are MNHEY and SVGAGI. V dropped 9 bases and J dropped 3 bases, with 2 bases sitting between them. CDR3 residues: CASDTGELFF. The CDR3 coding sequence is TGTGCCAGTGACACCGGGGAGCTGTTTTTT.

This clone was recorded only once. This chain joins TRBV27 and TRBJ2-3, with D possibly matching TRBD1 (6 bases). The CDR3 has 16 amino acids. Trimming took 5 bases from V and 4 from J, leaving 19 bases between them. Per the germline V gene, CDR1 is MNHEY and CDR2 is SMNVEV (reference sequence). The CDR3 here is CASSLVRGMGADTQYF. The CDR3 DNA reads TGTGCCAGCAGTCTCGTGAGGGGGATGGGAGCAGATACGCAGTATTTT.

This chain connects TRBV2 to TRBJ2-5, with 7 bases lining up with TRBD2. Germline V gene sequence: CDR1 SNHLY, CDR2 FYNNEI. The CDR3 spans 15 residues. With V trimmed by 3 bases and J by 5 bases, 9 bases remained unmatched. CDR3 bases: TGTGCCAGCAGTGAGGGCTTACCCGGGGGGGAGACCCAGTACTTC. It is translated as CASSEGLPGGETQYF.

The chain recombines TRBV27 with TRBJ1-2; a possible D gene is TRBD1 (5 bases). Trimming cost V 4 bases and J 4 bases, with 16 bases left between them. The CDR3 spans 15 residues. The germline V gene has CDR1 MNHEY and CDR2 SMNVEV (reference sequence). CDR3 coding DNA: TGTGCCAGCAGTTCAAGCCCCTCAGGGTTCTATGGCTACACCTTC. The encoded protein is CASSSSPSGFYGYTF.

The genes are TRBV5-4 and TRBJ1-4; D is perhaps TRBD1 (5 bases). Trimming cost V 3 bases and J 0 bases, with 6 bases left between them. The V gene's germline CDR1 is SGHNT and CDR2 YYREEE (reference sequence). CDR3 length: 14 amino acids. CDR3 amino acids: CASSSGTTNEKLFF. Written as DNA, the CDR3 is TGTGCCAGCAGCTCAGGGACAACTAATGAAAAACTGTTTTTT.

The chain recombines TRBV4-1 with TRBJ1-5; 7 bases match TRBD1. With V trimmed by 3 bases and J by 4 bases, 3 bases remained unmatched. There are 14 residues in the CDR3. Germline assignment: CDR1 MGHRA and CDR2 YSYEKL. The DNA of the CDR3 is TGCGCCAGCAGCCAGAGACAGGGTAATCAGCCCCAGCATTTT. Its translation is CASSQRQGNQPQHF.

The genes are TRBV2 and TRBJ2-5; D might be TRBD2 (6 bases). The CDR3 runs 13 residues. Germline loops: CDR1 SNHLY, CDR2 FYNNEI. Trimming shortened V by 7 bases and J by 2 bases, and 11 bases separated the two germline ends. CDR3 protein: CASITSRQETQYF. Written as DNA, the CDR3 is TGTGCCAGCATAACTAGCAGGCAAGAGACCCAGTACTTC.

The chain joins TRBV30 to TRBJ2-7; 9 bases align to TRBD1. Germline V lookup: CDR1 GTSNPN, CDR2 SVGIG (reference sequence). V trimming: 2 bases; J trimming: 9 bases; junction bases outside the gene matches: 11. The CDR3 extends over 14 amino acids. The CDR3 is CAWSLLTGTGLQYF. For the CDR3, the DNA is TGTGCCTGGAGTCTTCTCACCGGGACAGGGTTGCAGTACTTC.

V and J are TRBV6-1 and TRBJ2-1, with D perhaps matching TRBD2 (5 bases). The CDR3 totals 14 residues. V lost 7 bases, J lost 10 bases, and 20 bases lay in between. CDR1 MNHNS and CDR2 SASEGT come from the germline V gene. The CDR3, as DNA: TGTGCCAGCACCCGTGGTGGGGTATGGAGGGAGCAGTTCTTC. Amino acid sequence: CASTRGGVWREQFF.

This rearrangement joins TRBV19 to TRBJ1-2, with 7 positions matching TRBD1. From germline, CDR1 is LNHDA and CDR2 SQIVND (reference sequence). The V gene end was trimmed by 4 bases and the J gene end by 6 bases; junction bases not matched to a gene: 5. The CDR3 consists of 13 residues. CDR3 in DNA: TGTGCCAGTAGTAAAAGGGACAGTCATGGCTACACCTTC. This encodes CASSKRDSHGYTF.

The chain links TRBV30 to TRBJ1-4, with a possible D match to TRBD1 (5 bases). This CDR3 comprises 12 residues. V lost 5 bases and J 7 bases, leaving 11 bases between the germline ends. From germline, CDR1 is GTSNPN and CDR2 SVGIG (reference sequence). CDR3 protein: CAWGQPREKLFF. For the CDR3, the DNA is TGTGCCTGGGGACAACCTCGTGAAAAACTGTTTTTT.

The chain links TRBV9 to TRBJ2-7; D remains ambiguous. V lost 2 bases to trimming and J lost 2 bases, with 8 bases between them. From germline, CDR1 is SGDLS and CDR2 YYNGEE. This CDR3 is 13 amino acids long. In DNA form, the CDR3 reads TGTGCCAGCAGCGTTGACGTACCCTACGAGCAGTACTTC. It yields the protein CASSVDVPYEQYF.

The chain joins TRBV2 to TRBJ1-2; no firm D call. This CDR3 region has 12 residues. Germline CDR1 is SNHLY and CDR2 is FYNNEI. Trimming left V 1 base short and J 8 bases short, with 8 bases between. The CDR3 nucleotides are TGTGCCAGCAGTGAAGAGCCAGTAGGCTACACCTTC. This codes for CASSEEPVGYTF.

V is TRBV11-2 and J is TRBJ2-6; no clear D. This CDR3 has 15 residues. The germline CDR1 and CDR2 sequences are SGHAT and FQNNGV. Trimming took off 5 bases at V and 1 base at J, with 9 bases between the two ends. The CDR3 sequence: CASSPQASGANVLTF. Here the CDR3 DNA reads TGTGCCAGCAGCCCCCAAGCTTCTGGGGCCAACGTCCTGACTTTC.

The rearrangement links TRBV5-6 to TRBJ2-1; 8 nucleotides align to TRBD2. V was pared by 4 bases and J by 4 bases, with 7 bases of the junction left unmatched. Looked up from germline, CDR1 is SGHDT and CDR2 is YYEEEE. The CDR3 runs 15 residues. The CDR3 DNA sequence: TGTGCCAGCAGCCGCGTACGGGGGGGTTACAATGAGCAGTTCTTC. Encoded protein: CASSRVRGGYNEQFF.